This TCR beta chain was sequenced for a study of blood T cell repertoires in COVID-19. Study information: Acute-phase and convalescent COVID-19 samples originated in the United States, Italy and Spain.

Germline values: CDR1 SGHVS, CDR2 FNYEAQ. V was shortened by 5 bases and J by 4 bases, with 21 bases between the two germline ends. The CDR3 spans 18 residues. Methods used by the authors: Cell counts per sample came from amplifying reference gene primers. Assay used: immunoSEQ multiplex PCR; TCRdb lists only in-frame clones, some missing. The V and J calls and clone size come from that table; D and trimming were worked out from the DNA. The data contain around 40,000 clones, roughly 77% of them seen just once; the ten biggest clones take up roughly 35%. This TCR came from a man older than 75 with active or convalescent COVID-19. This sequence joins TRBV7-6 and TRBJ2-6, with D possibly matching TRBD1 (6 bases). Source material: peripheral blood. CDR3 protein: CASSIGPAGVGGANVLTF. The DNA for the CDR3 is TGTGCCAGCAGCATAGGCCCGGCAGGGGTCGGAGGGGCCAACGTCCTGACTTTC.